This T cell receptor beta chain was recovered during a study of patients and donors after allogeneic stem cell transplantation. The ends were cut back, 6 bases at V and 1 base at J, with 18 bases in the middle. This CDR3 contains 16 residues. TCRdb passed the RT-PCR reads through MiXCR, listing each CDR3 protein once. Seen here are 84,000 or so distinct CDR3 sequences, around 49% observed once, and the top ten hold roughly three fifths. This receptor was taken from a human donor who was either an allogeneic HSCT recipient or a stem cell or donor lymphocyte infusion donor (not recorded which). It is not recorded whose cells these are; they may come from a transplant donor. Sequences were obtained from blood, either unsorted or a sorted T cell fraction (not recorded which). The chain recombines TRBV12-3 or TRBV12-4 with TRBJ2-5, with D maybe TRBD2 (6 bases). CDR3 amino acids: CASSPWGDTFQETQYF. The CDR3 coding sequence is TGTGCCAGCAGCCCCTGGGGGGATACATTCCAAGAGACCCAGTACTTC.